These 5 T cell receptor beta chains share one sample of origin, sequenced in a study of immune evolution from preneoplasia to lung adenocarcinoma. Sequencing was performed with immunoSEQ multiplex PCR; in TCRdb, only in-frame clones are kept and a portion is missing. The sample shows just over 3,500 clones, over 60% of them seen only once. The source material was FFPE lung adenocarcinoma in situ tissue. The receptor source for this set is a person aged 55-80 years with lung adenocarcinoma.

V gene TRBV5-4 combines with J gene TRBJ2-6, with D unresolved. There are 16 residues in the CDR3. The V end was cut by 0 bases, the J end by 3 bases, with 10 bases between. CDR1 is SGHNT, CDR2 YYREEE, per germline (reference sequence). Written as DNA, the CDR3 is TGTGCCAGCAGCTTGGGTGGACCAGGTGGGGCCAACGTCCTGACTTTC. Translation: CASSLGGPGGANVLTF.

This sequence joins TRBV7-9 and TRBJ2-3; the D is unclear. The germline V gene has CDR1 SEHNR and CDR2 FQNEAQ (reference sequence). The ends were cut back, 5 bases at V and 4 bases at J, with 7 bases in the middle. CDR3 length equals 12 residues. Written as DNA, the CDR3 is TGTGCCAGCAGCCGCGCCGCAGATACGCAGTATTTT. Protein: CASSRAADTQYF.

V gene TRBV10-3 combines with J gene TRBJ2-5; 7 bases are a match to TRBD2. V shed 5 bases, J shed 0 bases, and the junction held 6 bases outside the gene matches. CDR1 ENHRY and CDR2 SYGVKD come from the germline V gene. This CDR3 has 15 residues. The CDR3, as DNA: TGTGCCATCAGTACGACTAGCAGCTACCAAGAGACCCAGTACTTC. It is translated as CAISTTSSYQETQYF.

The chain combines TRBV2 with TRBJ2-7; D is perhaps TRBD2 (7 bases). This CDR3 has 14 residues. CDR1 and CDR2 (germline): SNHLY, FYNNEI. Trimming took 10 bases from V and 1 from J, leaving 17 bases between them. This CDR3 is CAKSGDMNSYEQYF. CDR3 DNA sequence: TGTGCCAAAAGCGGGGACATGAATTCCTACGAGCAGTACTTC.

The chain is built from TRBV13 and TRBJ1-2; tentatively, D is TRBD1 (6 bases). This CDR3 region has 14 residues. The V and J ends lost 2 bases and 4 bases respectively, with 11 bases between them. Per the germline V gene, CDR1 is PRHDT and CDR2 is FYEKMQ (reference sequence). The CDR3 DNA follows: TGTGCCAGCAGCTTAACCCGGGACACCTATGGCTACACCTTC. The encoded protein is CASSLTRDTYGYTF.